The rows below give T cell receptor beta chains drawn from one sample of a study of radiotherapy plus CTLA-4 blockade in lung cancer. Clones were read by immunoSEQ multiplex PCR, and TCRdb kept only the in-frame ones, dropping some. The sample records over 80,000 clones, about 80% being singletons. This specimen consisted of peripheral blood, obtained from a patient treated with radiotherapy plus ipilimumab. These TCRs come from a human donor with non-small cell lung cancer who had stable disease on radiotherapy plus ipilimumab. CDR3s leave out the opening cysteine and the closing phenylalanine or tryptophan.

cdr3_aa: ASSQRQAKLF
j_call: TRBJ1-4
cdr3_length: 10
v_call: TRBV7-2

cdr3_aa: ASSVNTELAKNIQY
j_call: TRBJ2-4
cdr3_length: 14
v_call: TRBV9

cdr3_aa: ASSLQFGNSPLH
j_call: TRBJ1-6
cdr3_length: 12
v_call: TRBV7-2

cdr3_aa: ASSQETVANSPLH
j_call: TRBJ1-6
cdr3_length: 13
v_call: TRBV4-2

cdr3_aa: ASSLGTSGGARDQQETQY
j_call: TRBJ2-5
cdr3_length: 18
v_call: TRBV9

cdr3_aa: ASRGDADSNQPQH
j_call: TRBJ1-5
cdr3_length: 13
v_call: TRBV6-1

cdr3_aa: ASSGGRNPTDTQY
j_call: TRBJ2-3
cdr3_length: 13
v_call: TRBV2

cdr3_aa: ASSEEGIEQY
j_call: TRBJ2-7
cdr3_length: 10
v_call: TRBV2

cdr3_aa: ASSERAGSYNEQF
j_call: TRBJ2-1
cdr3_length: 13
v_call: TRBV6-4

cdr3_aa: ASSLGLASEQY
j_call: TRBJ2-7
cdr3_length: 11
v_call: TRBV2

cdr3_aa: ASSSRGETQY
j_call: TRBJ2-5
cdr3_length: 10
v_call: TRBV11-3

cdr3_aa: ASSEQRTSSYEQY
j_call: TRBJ2-7
cdr3_length: 13
v_call: TRBV6-1

cdr3_aa: ASSPWESGANVLT
j_call: TRBJ2-6
cdr3_length: 13
v_call: TRBV19

cdr3_aa: ASSWGTGGNQPQH
j_call: TRBJ1-5
cdr3_length: 13
v_call: TRBV7-8

cdr3_aa: ASSSRGLRGGYT
j_call: TRBJ1-2
cdr3_length: 12
v_call: TRBV11-2

cdr3_aa: ASSAPTSGGANTGELF
j_call: TRBJ2-2
cdr3_length: 16
v_call: TRBV27

cdr3_aa: ASTHGTGPQPQH
j_call: TRBJ1-5
cdr3_length: 12
v_call: TRBV19

cdr3_aa: ASSTRSFAKRDGSYEQY
j_call: TRBJ2-7
cdr3_length: 17
v_call: TRBV19

cdr3_aa: ASSGDGPPAEQY
j_call: TRBJ2-7
cdr3_length: 12
v_call: TRBV28

cdr3_aa: ASSPGPNYGYT
j_call: TRBJ1-2
cdr3_length: 11
v_call: TRBV5-1

cdr3_aa: ASSFTLNRPQH
j_call: TRBJ1-5
cdr3_length: 11
v_call: TRBV28

cdr3_aa: ASAEGAEKLF
j_call: TRBJ1-4
cdr3_length: 10
v_call: TRBV6-6

cdr3_aa: ASSEGVGRTGTEAF
j_call: TRBJ1-1
cdr3_length: 14
v_call: TRBV28

cdr3_aa: ASSFRSAGETEAF
j_call: TRBJ1-1
cdr3_length: 13
v_call: TRBV7-9

cdr3_aa: ASSEQLNQPQH
j_call: TRBJ1-5
cdr3_length: 11
v_call: TRBV6-5

cdr3_aa: ASSLSRGSGAKNIQY
j_call: TRBJ2-4
cdr3_length: 15
v_call: TRBV28

cdr3_aa: ASRRDNLNTGELF
j_call: TRBJ2-2
cdr3_length: 13
v_call: TRBV11-2

cdr3_aa: ASSRDSGSTDTQY
j_call: TRBJ2-3
cdr3_length: 13
v_call: TRBV6-5

cdr3_aa: ASLGQGAYEQY
j_call: TRBJ2-7
cdr3_length: 11
v_call: TRBV6-6

cdr3_aa: ASTEQVGNQPQH
j_call: TRBJ1-5
cdr3_length: 12
v_call: TRBV19

cdr3_aa: ASSLAPAGGGLNSPLH
j_call: TRBJ1-6
cdr3_length: 16
v_call: TRBV5-1

cdr3_aa: ASSDGGTGTDTQY
j_call: TRBJ2-3
cdr3_length: 13
v_call: TRBV6-4

cdr3_aa: ASSLAGPGANVLT
j_call: TRBJ2-6
cdr3_length: 13
v_call: TRBV27